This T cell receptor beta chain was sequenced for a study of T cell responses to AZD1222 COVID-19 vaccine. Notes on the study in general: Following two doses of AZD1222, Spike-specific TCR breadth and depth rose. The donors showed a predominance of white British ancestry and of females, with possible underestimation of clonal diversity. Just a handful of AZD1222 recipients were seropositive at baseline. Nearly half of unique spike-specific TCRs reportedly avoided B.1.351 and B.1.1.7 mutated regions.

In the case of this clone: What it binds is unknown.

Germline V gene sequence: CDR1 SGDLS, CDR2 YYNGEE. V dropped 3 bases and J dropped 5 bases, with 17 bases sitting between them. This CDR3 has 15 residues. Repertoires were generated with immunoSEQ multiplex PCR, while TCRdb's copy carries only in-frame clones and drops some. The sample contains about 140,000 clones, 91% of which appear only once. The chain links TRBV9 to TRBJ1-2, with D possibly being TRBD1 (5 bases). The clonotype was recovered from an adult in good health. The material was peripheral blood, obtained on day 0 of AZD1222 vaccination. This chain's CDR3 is CASSGPGTGTYGYTF. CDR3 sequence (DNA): TGTGCCAGCAGCGGACCCGGGACGGGGACTTATGGCTACACCTTC.